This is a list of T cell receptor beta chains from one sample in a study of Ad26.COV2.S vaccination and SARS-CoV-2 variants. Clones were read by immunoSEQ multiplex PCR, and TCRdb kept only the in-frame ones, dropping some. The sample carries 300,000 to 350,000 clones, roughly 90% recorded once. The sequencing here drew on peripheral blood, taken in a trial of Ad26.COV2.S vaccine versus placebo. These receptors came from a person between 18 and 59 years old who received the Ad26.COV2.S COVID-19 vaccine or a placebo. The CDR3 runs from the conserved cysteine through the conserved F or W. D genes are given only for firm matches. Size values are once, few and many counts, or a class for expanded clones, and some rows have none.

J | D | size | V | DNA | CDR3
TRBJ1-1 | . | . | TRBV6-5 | TGTGCCAGCAGTTATGGAGGGGAACTAAACACTGAAGCTTTCTTT | CASSYGGELNTEAFF
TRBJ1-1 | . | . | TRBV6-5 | TGTGCCAGCAATTTAGGGACCGGGGCTTTCTTT | CASNLGTGAFF
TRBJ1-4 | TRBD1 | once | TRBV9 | TGTGCCAGCAGCTCTCGCCCCGGGACAGTAAATGAAAAACTGTTTTTT | CASSSRPGTVNEKLFF
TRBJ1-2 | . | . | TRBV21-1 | TGTGCCAGCAGCAAAGGTTGTCGAGGGCCCCTCTCTAACTATGGCTACACCTTC | CASSKGCRGPLSNYGYTF
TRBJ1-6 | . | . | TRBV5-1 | TGCGCCAGCAGCCCACCGGTGAGGGGGTCACCCCTCCACTTT | CASSPPVRGSPLHF
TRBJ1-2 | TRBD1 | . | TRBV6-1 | TGTGCCAGCAGGGAAGCAGGGGGAGGCTATGGCTACACCTTC | CASREAGGGYGYTF
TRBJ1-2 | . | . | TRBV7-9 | TGTGCCAGCACCCTAGACCCAGGTGTGCCCTCGTTTAACTATGGCTACACCTTC | CASTLDPGVPSFNYGYTF
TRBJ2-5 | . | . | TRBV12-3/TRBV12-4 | TGTGCCAGCAGTTATTCGGCAGAGACCCAGTACTTC | CASSYSAETQYF
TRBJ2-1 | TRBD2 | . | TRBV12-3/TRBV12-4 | TGTGCCAGCAGTTCGGGACTAGAGAATGAGCAGTTCTTC | CASSSGLENEQFF
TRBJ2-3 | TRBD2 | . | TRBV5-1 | TGCGCCAGCAATATCATGACTAGCGGGGGTGCGAACACAGATACGCAGTATTTT | CASNIMTSGGANTDTQYF
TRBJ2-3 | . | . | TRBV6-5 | TGTGCCAGCAGTAATACAGATACGCAGTATTTT | CASSNTDTQYF
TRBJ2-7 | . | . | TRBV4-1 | TGCGCCAGCAGCCAACGGACGGGGGCGGGCGAGCAGTACTTC | CASSQRTGAGEQYF
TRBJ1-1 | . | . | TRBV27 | TGTGCCAGCAGTTTATACCCCTGGAAGGCCGGTGAAGCTTTCTTT | CASSLYPWKAGEAFF
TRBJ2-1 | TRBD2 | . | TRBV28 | TGTGCCAGCAGTTTACCGTGGGCTAGCGGGCTCCACAATGAGCAGTTCTTC | CASSLPWASGLHNEQFF
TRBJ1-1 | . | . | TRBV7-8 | TGTGCCAGCAGCCCCCGACACAGAGAGGACACTGAAGCTTTCTTT | CASSPRHREDTEAFF
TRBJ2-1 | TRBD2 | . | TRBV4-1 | TGCGCCAGCAGCACACGACTAGCGGGGGGGCTTATGAATGAGCAGTTCTTC | CASSTRLAGGLMNEQFF
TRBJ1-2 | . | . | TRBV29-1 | TGCAGCGTTGAGATCGTGGCAGGGCTAGGCTACACCTTC | CSVEIVAGLGYTF